This TCR beta chain was recovered during a study of spatial heterogeneity in lung cancer. TCRdb independently ran MiXCR on the 5' RACE reads; one entry per CDR3 protein. The data contain 43,000 or so distinct CDR3 sequences, approximately 7% of them singletons. As for time point: sample taken at primary tumor resection. Whole RNA came from tumor, nontumor lung or frozen PBMC and was sequenced without being sorted. This clonotype came up a few times. From germline, CDR1 is SNHLY and CDR2 FYNNEI. V trimming: 2 bases; J trimming: 11 bases; junction bases outside the gene matches: 8. This CDR3 spans 14 amino acids.

The TCR was taken from a female donor with early-stage non-small cell lung cancer. The rearrangement uses TRBV2 and TRBJ1-4; 7 bases are a match to TRBD1. Sequenced here: PBMCs, sampled at surgery. The CDR3 DNA reads TGTGCCAGCAGTGAACAGGGGGATACGGGGAAACTGTTTTTT. It translates to CASSEQGDTGKLFF.